This is a list of T cell receptor beta chains from one sample in a study of T cells in Graves' hyperthyroidism and ophthalmopathy. TCRdb re-analysed the multiplex PCR reads in MiXCR, keeping a single row per CDR3 protein. The table includes some 600,000 distinct CDR3 sequences, roughly 46% detected once. The sequenced material came from peripheral blood or thyroid tissue (not recorded which). All receptors derive from a woman between 18 and 30 years old with Graves' hyperthyroidism. Both conserved end residues are part of each CDR3. The D gene is left open where the match is weak. Only part of the rows carry a size: once, few, many, or a class if the clone is expanded.

>TRBV7-2|-|TRBJ1-2|-
CASSSRRAYGGYTF
TGTGCCAGCAGCTCCAGACGGGCATACGGTGGCTACACCTTC
>TRBV20-1|TRBD1|TRBJ2-5|-
CSAPQERDRGQETQYF
TGCAGTGCTCCACAGGAGCGGGACAGGGGACAAGAGACCCAGTACTTC
>TRBV7-9|-|TRBJ2-7|-
CASSLDGQGTDGEQYF
TGTGCCAGCAGCTTAGATGGTCAGGGGACGGATGGGGAGCAGTACTTC
>TRBV10-3|TRBD1|TRBJ1-4|-
CASSQAGTGTEKLFF
TGCGCCAGCAGCCAAGCCGGGACAGGGACTGAAAAACTGTTTTTT
>TRBV25-1|-|TRBJ2-5|few
CASSWGTRKETQYF
TGTGCCAGCAGTTGGGGGACTCGGAAAGAGACCCAGTACTTC
>TRBV24-1|-|TRBJ1-5|-
CATSISTGDQPQHF
TGTGCCACCAGTATAAGTACGGGTGATCAGCCCCAGCATTTT
>TRBV7-6|TRBD1|TRBJ2-5|-
CASSSRGNQPQYF
TGTGCCAGCAGCTCCAGGGGGAACCAGCCCCAGTACTTC
>TRBV15|-|TRBJ1-5|-
CATSSEALEPQHF
TGTGCCACCAGCAGCGAGGCCCTGGAACCCCAGCATTTT
>TRBV5-1|TRBD2|TRBJ2-7|-
CASGRAATWDEQYF
TGCGCCAGCGGGAGGGCAGCGACCTGGGACGAGCAGTACTTC
>TRBV25-1|-|TRBJ2-5|-
CASSPSGQQETQYF
TGTGCCAGCAGTCCCTCAGGACAACAAGAGACCCAGTACTTC
>TRBV24-1|-|TRBJ1-4|few
CATSDPRDSNEKLFF
TGTGCCACCAGTGACCCCAGGGATAGTAATGAAAAACTGTTTTTT
>TRBV25-1|-|TRBJ1-2|few
CASSPPGPSYGYTF
TGTGCCAGCTCACCCCCGGGACCCAGCTATGGCTACACCTTC
>TRBV29-1|TRBD1|TRBJ1-2|-
CSAEKGQGLYGYTF
TGCAGCGCCGAGAAAGGACAGGGCCTCTATGGCTACACCTTC
>TRBV2|-|TRBJ2-7|few
CASSEAEEGHSYEQYF
TGTGCCAGCAGTGAAGCGGAGGAGGGACACTCCTACGAGCAGTACTTC
>TRBV7-9|-|TRBJ1-1|-
CAAKGTGNTEAFF
TGTGCCGCTAAGGGGACTGGGAACACTGAAGCTTTCTTT
>TRBV7-9|TRBD1|TRBJ1-3|few
CASSFTGVHGNTIYF
TGTGCCAGCAGCTTCACAGGGGTGCACGGAAACACCATATATTTT
>TRBV9|TRBD2|TRBJ2-2|-
CASSGLATVAGELFF
TGTGCCAGCAGTGGACTAGCGACAGTTGCCGGGGAGCTGTTTTTT
>TRBV20-1|TRBD2|TRBJ2-7|-
CSARHGLGVHEQYF
TGCAGTGCTCGCCACGGACTAGGAGTCCACGAGCAGTACTTC
>TRBV12-3/TRBV12-4|-|TRBJ2-7|-
CASSPSGLGEQYF
TGTGCCAGCAGCCCAAGCGGGCTGGGCGAGCAGTACTTC
>TRBV19|-|TRBJ2-5|few
CASRDGRETQYF
TGTGCCAGTAGGGACGGACGGGAGACCCAGTACTTC
>TRBV6-5|-|TRBJ2-7|-
CASNKRQDYYEQYF
TGTGCCAGCAATAAACGACAGGACTACTACGAGCAGTACTTC
>TRBV7-9|TRBD1|TRBJ2-7|-
CASSKNRDRVYEQYF
TGTGCCAGCAGTAAGAACCGGGACAGGGTTTACGAGCAGTACTTC
>TRBV7-3|-|TRBJ2-2|few
CASSLTEAPTGELFF
TGTGCCAGCAGCTTAACGGAAGCACCCACCGGGGAGCTGTTTTTT
>TRBV10-2|-|TRBJ2-5|-
CASRECFETQYF
TGCGCCAGCCGGGAGTGCTTTGAGACCCAGTACTTC
>TRBV7-9|-|TRBJ1-5|-
CASSSSLYSNQPQHF
TGTGCCAGCAGCTCCTCCCTCTATAGCAATCAGCCCCAGCATTTT
>TRBV7-9|TRBD1|TRBJ1-2|many
CASSGTVANYGYTF
TGTGCCAGCAGCGGGACAGTAGCTAACTATGGCTACACCTTC
>TRBV7-9|TRBD1|TRBJ2-7|many
CASILGQGSYEQYF
TGTGCCAGCATACTCGGACAGGGATCCTACGAGCAGTACTTC
>TRBV20-1|TRBD1|TRBJ2-7|few
CRAGGTGSYEQYF
TGCAGAGCGGGCGGGACAGGTTCATACGAGCAGTACTTC
>TRBV7-8|-|TRBJ1-2|-
CASSLGEARGYGYTF
TGTGCCAGCAGCTTAGGGGAGGCCAGGGGCTATGGCTACACCTTC
>TRBV5-1|-|TRBJ1-5|-
CASSLQGLVNQPQHF
TGTGCCAGCAGCTTGCAGGGACTAGTTAACCAGCCCCAGCATTTT
>TRBV15|-|TRBJ1-6|-
CATSSPVSEPNSPLHF
TGTGCCACCAGCAGCCCTGTGAGCGAACCCAATTCACCCCTCCACTTT
>TRBV7-6|-|TRBJ1-2|many
CASSLAASSNYGYTF
TGTGCCAGCAGCTTAGCGGCCAGTTCTAACTATGGCTACACCTTC
>TRBV7-6|-|TRBJ1-4|few
CASSQEAVGQVPMFF
TGTGCCAGCAGCCAAGAAGCGGTGGGCCAAGTACCGATGTTTTTT
>TRBV9|-|TRBJ1-5|-
CASSVGQDQPQHF
TGTGCCAGCAGCGTAGGACAGGATCAGCCCCAGCATTTT
>TRBV7-6|-|TRBJ1-2|-
CASSFLGGGLGYTF
TGTGCCAGCAGCTTCCTCGGGGGGGGGCTTGGCTACACCTTC
>TRBV9|-|TRBJ1-6|-
CASSVNRNNSPLHF
TGTGCCAGCAGCGTAAACAGGAATAATTCACCCCTCCACTTT